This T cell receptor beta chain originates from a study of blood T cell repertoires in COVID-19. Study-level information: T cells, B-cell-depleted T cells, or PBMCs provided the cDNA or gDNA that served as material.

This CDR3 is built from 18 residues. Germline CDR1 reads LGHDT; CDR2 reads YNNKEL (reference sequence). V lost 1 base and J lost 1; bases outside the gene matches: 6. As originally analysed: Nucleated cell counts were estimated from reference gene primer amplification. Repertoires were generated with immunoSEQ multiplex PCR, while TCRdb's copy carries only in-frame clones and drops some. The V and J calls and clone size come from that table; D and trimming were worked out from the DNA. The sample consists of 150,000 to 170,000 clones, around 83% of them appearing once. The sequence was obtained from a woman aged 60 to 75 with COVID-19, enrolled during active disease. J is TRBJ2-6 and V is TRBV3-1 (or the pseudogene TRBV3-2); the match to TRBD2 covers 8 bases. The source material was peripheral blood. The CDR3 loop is CASSQVSGDISGANVLTF. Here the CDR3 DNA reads TGTGCCAGCAGCCAAGTTAGCGGGGATATTTCTGGGGCCAACGTCCTGACTTTC.